Listed below are T cell receptor beta chains from one sample, sequenced in a study of shared clonotypes between healthy human individuals. TCRdb's copy holds only in-frame clones and misses some; the assay was immunoSEQ multiplex PCR. The sample includes about 450,000 clones, roughly three quarters of them seen just once. The sample consisted of PBMCs. The source of these receptors is a woman between 40 and 55 years old in good health. Some clones in this sample may be carry-over from other donors' samples. CDR3s include the opening cysteine and the closing phenylalanine or tryptophan.

j_call v_call cdr3_aa
TRBJ2-1 TRBV5-4 CASSRGLAGGTEQFF
TRBJ1-1 TRBV29-1 CSVKQVVLWDTEAFF
TRBJ2-3 TRBV5-4 CASSLRSGSADTQYF
TRBJ2-3 TRBV9 CASSASILGYTDTQYF
TRBJ2-3 TRBV11-1 CASSFGGPSTDTQYF
TRBJ2-3 TRBV6-6 CASSPGYTQYF
TRBJ2-5 TRBV7-2 CASSLVAGTLGETQYF
TRBJ2-7 TRBV2 CASRGITTYEQYF
TRBJ2-1 TRBV6-1 CASSEKSWAGGRDEQFF
TRBJ2-7 TRBV14 CASSQEGYEQYF
NA TRBV30 CAWSRRGRYSYEQYF
TRBJ2-5 TRBV29-1 CSSLLGVAQETQYF
TRBJ1-2 TRBV11-2 CASSLDVRTYGYTF
TRBJ2-5 TRBV30 CAWTTQPWETQYF
TRBJ1-1 TRBV7-8 CASSFERGTEAFF
TRBJ2-1 TRBV5-1 CASTREGLADNEQFF
TRBJ2-7 TRBV28 CASSFAGGEYF
TRBJ1-2 TRBV10-2 CASSVTGGYYGYTF
TRBJ2-7 TRBV18 CASSPIVLDRSTYEQYF
NA TRBV6-5 CASSPSSGRSYEQYF
TRBJ2-5 TRBV11-3 CASSSGLAEYQETQYF
TRBJ2-7 TRBV6-1 CASSGPGVYEQYF
TRBJ1-5 TRBV19 CASSTRTGHQPQHF
TRBJ2-7 TRBV9 CASSVGGYEQYF
TRBJ2-5 TRBV6-5 CASRSEGVGETQYF
TRBJ2-2 TRBV19 CASSMMETGELFF
TRBJ1-1 TRBV5-1 CASSPGPQGNTEAFF
TRBJ2-5 TRBV30 CAWSWASGSGEQYF
TRBJ1-6 TRBV28 CASSSGPTRGSSYNSPLHF
TRBJ2-2 TRBV5-6 CASTIQGANTGELFF
TRBJ2-5 TRBV19 CASSGGRGETQYF
TRBJ2-5 TRBV25-1 CASSEYRTLQETQYF
TRBJ1-1 TRBV6-1 CASSEVQNTEAFF
TRBJ2-2 TRBV18 CASSPPGTGELFF
TRBJ2-5 TRBV18 CASSTTEETQYF
TRBJ2-7 TRBV23-1 CASTQGRCYEQYF
TRBJ1-2 TRBV9 CASSVRPFDGYTF
TRBJ2-3 TRBV25-1 CASTDGGAGVTDTQYF
TRBJ1-1 TRBV6-5 CASSDRMNTEAFF
TRBJ1-1 TRBV19 CATISQGRNTEAFF
TRBJ2-4 TRBV5-8 CASTPGSQYF
TRBJ1-5 TRBV25-1 CASSESTGTRNQPQHF